This T cell receptor beta chain was obtained from a study of graft-versus-host responses after intestinal transplantation (dated by TCRdb to 2020 to 2022). As for the study more broadly: Multivisceral, liver-intestinal, or isolated intestinal transplants were received by the recipients. All recipients received anti-thymocyte globulin induction followed by maintenance tacrolimus and steroids for three to four years. After intestinal transplantation, graft-versus-host and host-versus-graft alloreactive T cell clones in the graft, circulation and bone marrow were tracked using bulk TCR-beta CDR3 sequencing. To identify alloreactive clones, pre-transplant mixed lymphocyte reaction products were sequenced and then compared with unstimulated pre-transplant donor and recipient T cells. The cohort enrolled 24 intestinal transplant recipients, one of whom was a retransplant, and a few patients without pretransplant specimens were excluded. Donor T cell macrochimerism was defined as a peak of at least 4% donor T cells among recipient peripheral blood mononuclear cells. Instead of going to the commercial service, samples from three later patients were sequenced in-house on an Illumina MiSeq and processed with MiXCR.

The time point label for this specimen denotes: cells obtained before transplantation from donor or recipient. CD3+CD4+ and CD3+CD8+ populations were FACS-sorted from unstimulated pre-transplant donor and recipient cells taken from spleen or lymph nodes. Overall study outcomes, separate from this receptor: In patients with donor T cell macrochimerism, the allografts had high GvH to HvG T cell clonal ratios. Conclusions were limited by the relatively low number and heterogeneity of intestinal transplant patients. GvH clones were detected in recipient bone marrow, and some of these GvH clones were observed earlier in ileal mucosa or blood, consistent with an intestinal mucosal origin. Early after transplant, peak levels of circulating GvH clones were found to be associated with declines in HvG clones.

A word on this clone: It has no known antigen specificity. Base qualities are not recorded, but no much larger clone differs from it by a single base.

The CDR3 spans 14 residues, from the cysteine through the phenylalanine. Only CDR3 DNA is held: 42 bases, read in frame from base 1. The germline V gene (reference sequence) provides CDR1 LNHDA and CDR2 SQIVND. Ends trimmed: V by 5 bases, J by 3 bases; bases unmatched to a gene: 5. Libraries were prepared through the immunoSEQ multiplex PCR assay. For most patients, genomic DNA was isolated with the Qiagen DNeasy Blood and Tissue Kit and sent frozen to Adaptive Biotechnologies for TCR sequencing. Adaptive Biotechnologies carried out high-throughput TCR-beta CDR3 sequencing of genomic DNA for most patients. In the paper's pipeline: TCR sequencing data for some 19 patients were retrieved from Adaptive's ImmunoSEQ software; three other patients were processed with MiXCR and VDJtools. To correct CD4 versus CD8 sorting errors, sequences present in both subsets at a frequency ratio below 5:1 were removed. CDR3 nucleotide sequences shared by donor and recipient were removed because the origin of these sequences could not be assigned. To be classed as alloreactive, a clone needed at least 2-fold expansion over unstimulated cells and a minimum CFSE-low frequency of 0.002% (template counts) or 0.001% (read counts). Mappable clones were those detected in sequenced pre-transplant spleen, lymph node, or MLR CFSE-low populations of the donor or recipient. The cumulative frequency of alloreactive clones was calculated as a percentage of all sequences, weighted by copy number. TCRdb provides this immuneACCESS table in a form limited to in-frame rearrangements. Some clones are lacking; in checked studies, under half of them reflect an unresolved V gene, and why the rest are absent is not known. That table is the source of V, J and clone size, and D and trimming were worked out from the DNA. This sample holds around 50,000 clones; more than 70% were observed only once. The top ten clones comprise 0.5% to 0.7% of the sample.

This receptor was obtained from a human donor who was the organ donor for an intestinal transplant. The rearranged chain carries TRBV19 and TRBJ2-7; TRBD2 agrees with 9 junctional bases. Specimen: unstimulated CD4+ T cells sorted from spleen or lymph node cells, collected before transplant. The CDR3 is CASSPLAGFYEQYF. The DNA sequence is as follows: TGTGCCAGTAGTCCTCTAGCGGGATTCTACGAGCAGTACTTC.